Here is one TCR beta chain with its context. Its antigen has not been determined. Per-base qualities were not stored, and no clone one base away is much larger. Read against the paper, the sample's time point label means: baseline before first vaccination. Samples from vaccinated people were obtained from the UK trials COV001 and COV002, which included a single-blind randomized controlled phase 2/3 trial of AZD1222 (ChAdOx1 nCoV-19) in healthy adults. For TCRbeta chain sequencing, PBMC samples were collected from trial participants at day 0 and at day 28 after the second dose. The CDR3 regions of human TCRbeta chains were subjected to immunosequencing. The published analysis was carried out like this. TCRs in the repertoires were matched against a reference library of SARS-CoV-2-specific TCRs that had been generated with the MIRA antigen-specificity platform. Breadth meant the fraction of unique TCRs that were SARS-CoV-2-associated, whereas depth meant the fraction of total T cells that were SARS-CoV-2-associated. Using the MIRA data, every spike-specific TCR was mapped to the spike region that the TCR reacted to and assigned to either a CD4 or a CD8 class. Log10-transformed breadth and depth values were compared by one-way ANOVA with Sidak's multiple comparisons tests. What TCRdb holds here is the immuneACCESS table cut down to in-frame rearrangements. Part of the clones is not present; checked against another copy, under half of the missing clones reflect an unresolved V gene, and the others are unexplained. The V and J calls and the clone size are those of that table, but D and trimming were determined from the DNA. A total of about 150,000 clones appear in this sample, roughly 90% of them only once. The top ten hold under 20% of the sample.

This sample is drawn from a study of T cell responses to AZD1222 COVID-19 vaccine (dated by TCRdb to the early 2020s). In the study overall: AZD1222 recipients with second doses at about 4 weeks or about 12 weeks were pooled, because spike-specific TCR depth and breadth did not differ between schedules. TCR sequencing covered 233 trial participants: about 210 given two doses of AZD1222 and 26 given two doses of MenACWY control vaccine. Trial participants were enrolled by age into 18-55, 56-69 and 70-plus year subgroups, with roughly 150, 30 and 60 TCR-sequenced participants respectively. Points the paper makes about the study in general: Participants were mostly white British, with more females than males. The authors suggested clonal diversity may have been underestimated. Reportedly, close to half of the unique spike-specific TCRs recognized epitopes lying outside the regions that are mutated in the B.1.351 and B.1.1.7 variants. Because no samples from the day 14 peak response were available, repertoires could be characterized only after the peak T cell response. Conclusions about previously exposed vaccinees were limited because only a handful of AZD1222 recipients were SARS-CoV-2 seropositive at baseline. A significant rise in spike-specific TCR breadth and depth was observed after two AZD1222 doses relative to day 0 and relative to MenACWY recipients. The vaccine-associated CD4 TCRs covered the entire spike protein, and the dominant responses fell in regions 160-218 and 743-854. In the small 56-69-year group, the increase in depth fell short of significance, most likely because of low power.

Specimen: peripheral blood, collected on day 0 of AZD1222 vaccination. The sequence was obtained from an adult in good health.

The nucleotide sequence reads as follows: TGTGCCAGCAGTGTAGGGACAGGGGGGCTCTACGAGCAGTACTTC. It codes for CASSVGTGGLYEQYF. The sequence links TRBV2 to TRBJ2-7, with TRBD1 identical over 11 junction bases. As encoded in the germline V gene, CDR1 is SNHLY while CDR2 is FYNNEI. For this chain, trimming is 4 bases at the V end and 3 bases at the J end, and the number of junction bases without a gene match is 5. Including cysteine and phenylalanine, the CDR3 has 15 amino acids. The kept DNA is CDR3 alone, 45 bases in frame from the first base.